This T cell receptor (beta chain) originates from a study of blood T cells in healthy people across ages. V trimming: 5 bases; J trimming: 1 base; junction bases outside the gene matches: 7. The CDR3 totals 16 residues. From germline, CDR1 is SGHTA and CDR2 FQGTGA. Together with a sample-barcoded 5' primer, a J-beta primer mix was included in a second PCR lasting roughly 6 to 12 cycles. MiXCR was run by TCRdb on the 5' RACE reads, yielding one entry per CDR3 protein. The data show about a million distinct CDR3 sequences, around two fifths seen once. The receptor's source is a young man in good health. The chain employs TRBV7-3 and TRBJ2-1; 8 nucleotides line up with TRBD1. The sample taken for sequencing was blood. CDR3 nucleotide sequence: TGTGCCAGCAGCCTACTCAGGGGGCTTTCCTACAATGAGCAGTTCTTC. This translates into CASSLLRGLSYNEQFF.